A selection of T cell receptor beta chains follows, all from one sample in a study of blood T cell repertoires in COVID-19. Profiled with immunoSEQ multiplex PCR; TCRdb holds only in-frame clones, not every one. The sample includes 180,000 or so clones, roughly 90% of them seen just once. Material for sequencing was PBMCs or T cells enriched from blood (not recorded which). Receptors originate from a young woman who had recovered from COVID-19. Each CDR3 is given without its conserved first and last residue. D genes are given only for firm matches.

D gene: -
V gene: TRBV28
J gene: TRBJ2-7
CDR3 protein: ASSQGGTYEQY

D gene: -
V gene: TRBV12-5
J gene: TRBJ2-2
CDR3 protein: ASGPGQPGTGELF

D gene: TRBD1
V gene: TRBV4-1
J gene: TRBJ1-2
CDR3 protein: ASSQGDRGNYGYT

D gene: TRBD2
V gene: TRBV28
J gene: TRBJ2-3
CDR3 protein: ASSGEASGYTDTQY

D gene: -
V gene: TRBV19
J gene: TRBJ1-1
CDR3 protein: ASSPLGATEAF

D gene: TRBD1
V gene: TRBV7-8
J gene: TRBJ2-7
CDR3 protein: ASSQGTGRAEQY

D gene: -
V gene: TRBV5-6
J gene: TRBJ2-1
CDR3 protein: ASSPDRGNAYNEQF

D gene: TRBD2
V gene: TRBV5-4
J gene: TRBJ2-7
CDR3 protein: ASSPTSGSHHEQY

D gene: -
V gene: TRBV20-1
J gene: TRBJ1-2
CDR3 protein: SAGGARYT

D gene: -
V gene: TRBV7-9
J gene: TRBJ2-7
CDR3 protein: ASSFGRDFSYEQY

D gene: -
V gene: TRBV29-1
J gene: TRBJ1-1
CDR3 protein: SVEWPQGKAF

D gene: TRBD1
V gene: TRBV7-2
J gene: TRBJ1-5
CDR3 protein: ASSDRVFSNQPQH

D gene: TRBD2
V gene: TRBV6-1
J gene: TRBJ2-3
CDR3 protein: ASSAGPAGVADTQY

D gene: TRBD1
V gene: TRBV4-3
J gene: TRBJ2-2
CDR3 protein: ASSQGTGSTNTGELF

D gene: -
V gene: TRBV5-6
J gene: TRBJ2-1
CDR3 protein: ASSLMMATGVGEQF

D gene: -
V gene: TRBV10-2
J gene: TRBJ1-2
CDR3 protein: ASSETRWTVNYGYT

D gene: -
V gene: TRBV5-1
J gene: TRBJ2-1
CDR3 protein: ASSLRGGGTYNEQF

D gene: TRBD1
V gene: TRBV28
J gene: TRBJ1-1
CDR3 protein: ASAGQGSRYTEAF

D gene: -
V gene: TRBV7-9
J gene: TRBJ1-1
CDR3 protein: ASSPTGKNTEAF

D gene: -
V gene: TRBV10-3
J gene: TRBJ2-7
CDR3 protein: AISGTSTYEQY

D gene: TRBD2
V gene: TRBV27
J gene: TRBJ2-3
CDR3 protein: ARDEGLAGERVDCDTQY

D gene: TRBD2
V gene: TRBV14
J gene: TRBJ2-1
CDR3 protein: ASSQDLAGGGDEQF